Each of the 31 T cell receptor beta chains below was sequenced from the same sample in a study of blood T cell repertoires in COVID-19 (TCRdb year 2020). The library relied on the immunoSEQ multiplex PCR assay. The clones in this table, taken by TCRdb from immuneACCESS, are in-frame only. Not every clone is retained; where verified, under half of the shortfall comes from an unresolved V gene, and the cause of the rest is unknown. This sample lists 250,000 to 300,000 clones; under 90% were detected once. The ten most abundant clones make up 2.5% to 3% of the sample. Material for sequencing was peripheral blood. The receptors stem from a woman aged 55-75 years with active or convalescent COVID-19.

The genes are TRBV28 and TRBJ2-5; TRBD1 matches at 8 bases. The DNA matches TRBJ2-7 better at its end, which makes the J call doubtful. Per the germline V gene, CDR1 is MDHEN and CDR2 is SYDVKM. The CDR3 is 15 residues long. CDR3 loop: CASSLRRQGRYEQYF. The CDR3 nucleotides are TGTGCCAGCAGCTTACGTAGACAGGGGAGGTACGAGCAGTACTTC.

This clone showed up just once. The chain couples TRBV6-5 to TRBJ1-1; TRBD1 is a possible D gene (6 bases). The CDR3 length is 14 residues. Trimming left V 7 bases short and J 3 bases short, with 15 bases between. CDR1 is MNHEY, CDR2 SVGAGI, per germline. The CDR3 is CASKPDSADTEAFF. DNA of the CDR3: TGTGCCAGCAAACCGGACAGCGCCGACACTGAAGCTTTCTTT.

V is TRBV5-4 and J is TRBJ1-3, with D possibly TRBD1 on 6 matching bases. The CDR3 has 16 residues. The V gene lost 2 bases and the J gene lost 0 bases, with 12 bases spanning the gap. Germline lookup yields CDR1 SGHNT and CDR2 YYREEE (reference sequence). CDR3 nucleotide sequence: TGTGCCAGCAGCTTTGACAGGTTGAGCTCTGGAAACACCATATATTTT. As protein: CASSFDRLSSGNTIYF.

The V and J genes are TRBV20-1 and TRBJ2-1, with 9 nucleotides matching TRBD2. Germline values: CDR1 DFQATT, CDR2 SNEGSKA (reference sequence). After removal of 3 bases from V and 9 bases from J, the junction contained 6 bases not matched to a gene. The CDR3 consists of 13 residues. The CDR3 here is CSASAGLASEQFF. The CDR3 DNA sequence: TGCAGTGCTAGTGCTGGACTAGCGAGTGAGCAGTTCTTC.

Remarks on this clone: A junction boundary mismatches the germline segment, possibly from a read error. The chain uses TRBV19 and TRBJ2-2; the match to TRBD1 covers 7 bases. The length of the CDR3 is 13 residues. Looked up from germline, CDR1 is LNHDA and CDR2 is SQIVND (reference sequence). In DNA form, the CDR3 reads TGTGCCAGTAGTATTGGCGGCACAGGGGTCGTGATTTTT. Amino acids: CASSIGGTGVVIF.

J is TRBJ1-5 and V is TRBV20-1, with D perhaps TRBD1 (5 bases). Germline V gene sequence: CDR1 DFQATT, CDR2 SNEGSKA (reference sequence). The CDR3 runs 15 residues. Trimming took 3 bases from V and 1 from J, leaving 13 bases between them. Here the CDR3 reads CSASLLSGSNQPQHF. DNA of the CDR3: TGCAGTGCTAGTTTATTATCAGGGAGCAATCAGCCCCAGCATTTT.

The DNA of the CDR3 is TGTGCCGCTTCGGGGGGGGATGAGCAGTTCTTC. Protein sequence: CAASGGDEQFF. The chain has TRBV10-3 and TRBJ2-1; TRBD2 matches at 8 bases. This CDR3 is 11 amino acids long. Germline trimming cut 11 bases from V and 8 bases from J; bases unmatched to any gene: 5. Germline V gene data show CDR1 as ENHRY and CDR2 as SYGVKD.

The rearrangement uses TRBV6-5 and TRBJ1-1; D possibly corresponds to TRBD1 (5 bases). Germline CDR1 reads MNHEY; CDR2 reads SVGAGI. CDR3 length equals 12 residues. Trimming removed 3 bases at V and 7 bases at J, with 9 bases between. CDR3 nucleotide sequence: TGTGCCAGCAGTTATACCACAGGTGAAGCTTTCTTT. It yields the protein CASSYTTGEAFF.

This rearrangement joins TRBV30 to TRBJ1-1, with 7 nucleotides matching TRBD1. Germline CDR1 GTSNPN, CDR2 SVGIG (reference sequence). CDR3 size: 15 residues. Trimming removed 2 bases from V and 5 bases from J; junction bases left unmatched: 11. CDR3 protein: CAWSSHPQGWTEAFF. CDR3 coding DNA: TGTGCCTGGAGTTCCCACCCACAGGGGTGGACTGAAGCTTTCTTT.

The chain employs TRBV7-6 and TRBJ2-7, with 9 bases matching TRBD1. V shed 4 bases and J 5 bases; nucleotides not matched to a gene: 3. The length of the CDR3 is 13 residues. Per germline, CDR1 SGHVS and CDR2 FNYEAQ. CDR3 DNA sequence: TGTGCCAGCAGCTGGGGGACAGGGCACGAGCAGTACTTC. It encodes CASSWGTGHEQYF.

V usage is TRBV29-1 and J usage is TRBJ1-5; perhaps TRBD1 as D (5 bases). V was shortened by 2 bases and J by 0 bases, with 11 bases between the two germline ends. The CDR3 consists of 15 residues. Germline V gene sequence: CDR1 SQVTM, CDR2 ANQGSEA. The CDR3 sequence: CSVERQGGSNQPQHF. The CDR3 nucleotides read TGCAGCGTTGAAAGGCAGGGCGGTAGCAATCAGCCCCAGCATTTT. Based on the CDR3 plus reference TRBV29-1 and TRBJ1-5, the full variable domain is SAVISQKPSRDICQRGTSLTIQCQVDSQVTMMFWYRQQPGQSLTLIATANQGSEATYESGFVIDKFPISRPNLTFSTLTVSNMSPEDSSIYLCSVERQGGSNQPQHFGDGTRLSIL.

The chain is built from TRBV6-5 and TRBJ1-6, with D possibly TRBD1 on 6 matching bases. V was pared by 8 bases and J by 4 bases, with 12 bases between. CDR3 length equals 14 residues. CDR1 MNHEY and CDR2 SVGAGI come from the germline V gene. The CDR3: CASSTGQYNSPLHF. CDR3 sequence (DNA): TGTGCCAGCTCCACTGGACAGTATAATTCACCCCTCCACTTT.

V usage is TRBV6-5 and J usage is TRBJ1-4, with 7 positions matching TRBD1. V gave up 5 bases and J gave up 12 bases; unmatched junction bases: 15. Germline V CDR1 and CDR2: MNHEY, SVGAGI. CDR3 size: 15 residues. In DNA form, the CDR3 reads TGTGCCAGCAGTCCGGACAGGTCGGCCATAAGGGAACTGTTTTTT. It encodes CASSPDRSAIRELFF.

The rearrangement joins TRBV29-1 to TRBJ1-5, with TRBD1 matching 9 bases. Trimming cost V 6 bases and J 7 bases; bases outside gene matches: 10. The CDR3 runs 14 residues. The V gene's germline CDR1 is SQVTM and CDR2 ANQGSEA. The CDR3 loop reads CSVEGQGPGQPQHF. CDR3 nucleotides: TGCAGCGTCGAGGGACAGGGCCCGGGACAGCCCCAGCATTTT. Supplemented by reference TRBV29-1 and TRBJ1-5, the full variable domain reads SAVISQKPSRDICQRGTSLTIQCQVDSQVTMMFWYRQQPGQSLTLIATANQGSEATYESGFVIDKFPISRPNLTFSTLTVSNMSPEDSSIYLCSVEGQGPGQPQHFGDGTRLSIL.

This chain connects TRBV4-3 to TRBJ2-3; a weak D match, TRBD2 (5 bases). The germline CDR1 and CDR2 sequences are LGHNA and YSLEER. V shed 3 bases and J shed 3 bases, with 13 bases lying between them. The CDR3 contains 15 residues. In DNA, the CDR3 is TGCGCCAGCAGCCAGGCGTCGTGGACTACAGATACGCAGTATTTT. It yields the protein CASSQASWTTDTQYF.

This clone was seen once. This chain uses TRBV7-9 with TRBJ2-7; D may be TRBD1 (6 bases). The germline CDR1 and CDR2 sequences are SEHNR and FQNEAQ (reference sequence). Trimming pared 1 base from V and 7 bases from J, leaving 14 bases between. The CDR3 is 14 residues long. CDR3 sequence reads: CASSLEGRGREQYF. Here the CDR3 DNA reads TGTGCCAGCAGCTTAGAGGGCAGGGGCAGGGAGCAGTACTTC.

The chain carries TRBV6-6 and TRBJ2-3, with D unclear. CDR1 MNHNY and CDR2 SVGAGI come from the germline V gene (reference sequence). Deletions cut 8 bases from V and 0 bases from J, with 9 bases between. The CDR3 contains 13 residues. The CDR3 DNA reads as TGTGCCAGCCGAGGCTCAAGCACAGATACGCAGTATTTT. It yields the protein CASRGSSTDTQYF.

The CDR3 loop reads CASGLGGLEAGELFF. CDR3 sequence (DNA): TGTGCCTCGGGTCTTGGCGGGCTTGAGGCCGGGGAGCTGTTTTTT. This chain links TRBV10-3 with TRBJ2-2, with a weak D call TRBD2 (5 bases). Germline CDR1 and CDR2: ENHRY and SYGVKD. CDR3 length equals 15 residues. V lost 11 bases to trimming and J lost 6 bases, with 22 bases between them.

For the CDR3, the DNA is TGCAGCGTTGAAATACAGGCCAACTCTGGGGCCAACGTCCTGACTTTC. Translating it yields CSVEIQANSGANVLTF. V and J are TRBV29-1 and TRBJ2-6; D may be TRBD1 (5 bases). V was clipped by 2 bases and J by 0 bases, with 11 bases between them. Germline loops: CDR1 SQVTM, CDR2 ANQGSEA. The CDR3 spans 16 residues.

The V call is TRBV11-3, the J call TRBJ1-2; D call uncertain. V was trimmed by 1 base and J by 8 bases, leaving 20 bases between them. The CDR3 is made up of 16 amino acids. The germline V gene encodes CDR1 SGHNT and CDR2 YENEEA. The CDR3 nucleotides read TGTGCCAGCAGCTTAGCCCACTCAGGAAGGTTGAACGGCTACACCTTC. Protein product: CASSLAHSGRLNGYTF.

V is TRBV4-1 and J is TRBJ1-4; the D gene is possibly TRBD1 (5 bases). The CDR3 has 14 residues. V lost 4 bases, J lost 3 bases, and 9 bases lay in between. CDR1 is MGHRA, CDR2 YSYEKL, per germline. Here the CDR3 DNA reads TGCGCCAGCAGCCGCGGGACTCCTAATGAAAAACTGTTTTTT. It encodes CASSRGTPNEKLFF.

This rearrangement joins TRBV2 to TRBJ2-7; D is uncertain. Germline V gives CDR1 SNHLY, CDR2 FYNNEI. V lost 7 bases and J 2 bases, leaving 9 bases between the germline ends. The CDR3 covers 12 residues. In DNA form, the CDR3 reads TGTGCCAGCACAGGCCAGCCCTACGAGCAGTACTTC. It codes for CASTGQPYEQYF.

This rearrangement joins TRBV7-9 to TRBJ1-2; D ambiguous. CDR1 and CDR2 from the germline V gene are SEHNR and FQNEAQ (reference sequence). This CDR3 spans 12 amino acids. V lost 2 bases to trimming and J lost 6 bases, with 7 bases between them. The CDR3 sequence is CASSLYIDGYTF. The CDR3 DNA sequence: TGTGCCAGCAGCTTATACATCGATGGCTACACCTTC.

The chain recombines TRBV4-3 with TRBJ2-3; TRBD2 matches 9 bases. This CDR3 is built from 18 residues. Germline assignment: CDR1 LGHNA and CDR2 YSLEER. Trimming removed 0 bases from V and 5 bases from J; junction bases left unmatched: 12. The DNA of the CDR3 is TGCGCCAGCAGCCAAGATTTTTCTAGCGGGGACGTAGGAGATACGCAGTATTTT. Amino acid sequence: CASSQDFSSGDVGDTQYF.

Comments on this clone: This may arise from a read error, as a much more abundant clone is one base away. J is TRBJ1-2 and V is TRBV7-3; D might be TRBD1 (6 bases). Trimming took 2 bases from V and 4 from J, leaving 8 bases between them. This CDR3 has 13 amino acids. In germline, CDR1 is SGHTA, CDR2 FQGTGA. This chain's CDR3 is CASSLGQSYGYTF. The CDR3 coding sequence is TGTGCCAGCAGCTTAGGACAGAGCTATGGCTACACCTTC.

This chain joins TRBV11-2 and TRBJ2-1; TRBD1 aligns across 7 bases. Trimming cost V 3 bases and J 4 bases; bases outside gene matches: 3. Germline CDR1 and CDR2: SGHAT and FQNNGV. This CDR3 is built from 14 residues. The CDR3 reads CASSLTGKYNEQFF. The CDR3 DNA is TGTGCCAGCAGCTTGACAGGGAAGTACAATGAGCAGTTCTTC.

This clone showed up many times. The sample has other DNA sequences that encode this CDR3 too. V and J are TRBV2 and TRBJ2-7, with TRBD1 identical over 9 bases. In germline, CDR1 is SNHLY, CDR2 FYNNEI. The V and J ends lost 6 bases and 3 bases, in that order; junction bases with no gene match: 6. The length of the CDR3 is 14 residues. The CDR3 is CASRPGTGNYEQYF. The CDR3 DNA follows: TGTGCCAGCAGGCCCGGGACAGGGAACTACGAGCAGTACTTC.

The rearrangement links TRBV18 to TRBJ1-1, with D unresolved. V dropped 0 bases and J dropped 4 bases, with 12 bases sitting between them. The CDR3 extends over 15 amino acids. Germline CDR1 KGHSH, CDR2 LQKENI. DNA of the CDR3: TGTGCCAGCTCACCACCGGTAGCTCCTGGCACTGAAGCTTTCTTT. The encoded protein is CASSPPVAPGTEAFF.

This clone was picked up one time. The chain carries TRBV14 and TRBJ2-1; no clear D gene. The CDR3 totals 13 residues. The ends were cut back, 3 bases at V and 9 bases at J, with 12 bases in the middle. Germline-derived CDR1 and CDR2 are SGHDN and FVKESK. CDR3 nucleotides: TGTGCCAGCAGCCATCTAACCGGTGGTGAGCAGTTCTTC. Residues: CASSHLTGGEQFF.

This rearrangement joins TRBV6-1 to TRBJ1-4; a possible D gene is TRBD1 (5 bases). V lost 7 bases, J lost 4 bases, and 16 bases lay in between. Germline CDR1 reads MNHNS; CDR2 reads SASEGT. CDR3 size: 15 residues. CDR3 nucleotide sequence: TGTGCCAGCACCCAACAAGGGGATCATAATGAAAAACTGTTTTTT. Amino acid sequence: CASTQQGDHNEKLFF.

This clone was observed once. The CDR3 sequence: CATSKERTDPTGELFF. Here the CDR3 DNA reads TGTGCCACCAGCAAAGAGCGGACAGACCCCACCGGGGAGCTGTTTTTT. The chain carries TRBV15 and TRBJ2-2; D is perhaps TRBD1 (6 bases). Germline values: CDR1 LNHNV, CDR2 YYDKDF (reference sequence). The length of the CDR3 is 16 residues. V was clipped by 4 bases and J by 4 bases, with 16 bases between them.